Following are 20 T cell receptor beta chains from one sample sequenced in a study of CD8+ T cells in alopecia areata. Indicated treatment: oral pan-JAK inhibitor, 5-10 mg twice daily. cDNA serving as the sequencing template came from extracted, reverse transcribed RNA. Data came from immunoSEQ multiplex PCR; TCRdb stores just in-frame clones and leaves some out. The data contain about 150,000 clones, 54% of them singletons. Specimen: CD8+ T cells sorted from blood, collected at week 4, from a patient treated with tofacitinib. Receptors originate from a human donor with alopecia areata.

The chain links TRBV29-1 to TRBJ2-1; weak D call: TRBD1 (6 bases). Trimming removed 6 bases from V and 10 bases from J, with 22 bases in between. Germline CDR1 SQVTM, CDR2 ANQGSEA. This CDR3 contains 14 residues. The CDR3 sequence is CSVAGTISPWEQFF. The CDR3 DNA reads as TGCAGCGTCGCCGGGACAATCTCGCCATGGGAGCAGTTCTTC.

The CDR3 DNA follows: TGTGCCAGCAGTGGGACTAGAGTGTATGAGCAGTTCTTC. It translates to CASSGTRVYEQFF. The chain is built from TRBV2 and TRBJ2-1, with 7 bases aligning to TRBD2. Trimming cost V 4 bases and J 8 bases; bases outside gene matches: 5. Germline V gene sequence: CDR1 SNHLY, CDR2 FYNNEI. The CDR3 covers 13 residues.

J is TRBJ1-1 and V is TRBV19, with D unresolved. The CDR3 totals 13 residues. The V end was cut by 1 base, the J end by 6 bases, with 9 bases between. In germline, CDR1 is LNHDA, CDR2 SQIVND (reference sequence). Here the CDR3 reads CASSIGLGAEAFF. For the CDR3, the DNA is TGTGCCAGTAGTATAGGACTAGGCGCTGAAGCTTTCTTT.

CDR3 region: CASSQVGQGNQPQHF. CDR3 DNA sequence: TGCGCCAGCAGCCAAGTTGGACAGGGCAATCAGCCCCAGCATTTT. The chain carries TRBV4-1 and TRBJ1-5; 7 nucleotides line up with TRBD1. Trimming removed 1 base from V and 2 bases from J; junction bases left unmatched: 2. Looked up from germline, CDR1 is MGHRA and CDR2 is YSYEKL. This CDR3 comprises 15 residues.

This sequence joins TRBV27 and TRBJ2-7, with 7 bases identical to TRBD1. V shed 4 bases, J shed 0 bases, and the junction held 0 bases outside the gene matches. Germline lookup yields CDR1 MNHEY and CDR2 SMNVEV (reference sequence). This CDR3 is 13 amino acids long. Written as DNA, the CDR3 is TGTGCCAGCAGTTGGGACAGCTCCTACGAGCAGTACTTC. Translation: CASSWDSSYEQYF.

This CDR3 reads CASSLVQGSSYEQYF. The DNA of the CDR3 is TGCGCCAGCAGCTTGGTACAGGGCAGTTCCTACGAGCAGTACTTC. The chain is built from TRBV5-1 and TRBJ2-7, with TRBD1 as a possible D gene (6 bases). Trimming took off 0 bases at V and 1 base at J, with 11 bases between the two ends. The CDR3 extends over 15 amino acids. CDR1 and CDR2 from the germline V gene are SGHRS and YFSETQ.

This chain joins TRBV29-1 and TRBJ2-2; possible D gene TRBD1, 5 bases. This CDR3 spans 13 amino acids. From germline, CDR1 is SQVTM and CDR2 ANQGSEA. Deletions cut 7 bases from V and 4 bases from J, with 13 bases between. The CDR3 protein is CSAIDSSTGELFF. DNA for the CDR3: TGCAGCGCTATAGACAGCTCCACCGGGGAGCTGTTTTTT.

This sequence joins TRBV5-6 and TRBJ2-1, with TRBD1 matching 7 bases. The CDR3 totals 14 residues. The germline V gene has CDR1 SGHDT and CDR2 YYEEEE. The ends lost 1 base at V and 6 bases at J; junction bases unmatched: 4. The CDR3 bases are TGTGCCAGCAGCTTGCTAGGGACAGCCAATGAGCAGTTCTTC. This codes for CASSLLGTANEQFF.

The CDR3 is CASSFGGTSYEQYF. DNA for the CDR3: TGTGCCAGCAGCTTTGGGGGGACCTCCTACGAGCAGTACTTC. The chain joins TRBV5-6 to TRBJ2-7; D perhaps matches TRBD2 (6 bases). The CDR3 spans 14 residues. Germline V gene lookup returns CDR1 SGHDT and CDR2 YYEEEE. V lost 2 bases to trimming and J lost 0 bases, with 9 bases between them.

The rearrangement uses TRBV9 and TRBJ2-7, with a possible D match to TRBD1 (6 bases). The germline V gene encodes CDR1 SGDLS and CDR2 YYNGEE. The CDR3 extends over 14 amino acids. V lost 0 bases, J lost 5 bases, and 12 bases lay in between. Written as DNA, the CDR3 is TGTGCCAGCAGCGTAGCAGGGGCAGGGGACGAGCAGTACTTC. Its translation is CASSVAGAGDEQYF.

The CDR3 DNA reads TGTGCCAGCAGCTATATAGCGGACTCCTACGAGCAGTACTTC. Translation gives CASSYIADSYEQYF. This chain uses TRBV13 with TRBJ2-7; TRBD2 might be the D (6 bases). Germline-derived CDR1 and CDR2 are PRHDT and FYEKMQ (reference sequence). V dropped 4 bases and J dropped 0 bases, with 10 bases sitting between them. This CDR3 has 14 residues. The whole variable domain, filled in from reference TRBV13 and TRBJ2-7, reads AAGVIQSPRHLIKEKRETATLKCYPIPRHDTVYWYQQGPGQDPQFLISFYEKMQSDKGSIPDRFSAQQFSDYHSELNMSSLELGDSALYFCASSYIADSYEQYFGPGTRLTVT.

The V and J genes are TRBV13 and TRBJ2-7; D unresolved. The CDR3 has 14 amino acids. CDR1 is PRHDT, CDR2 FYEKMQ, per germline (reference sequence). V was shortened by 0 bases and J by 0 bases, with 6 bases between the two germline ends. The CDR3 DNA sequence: TGTGCCAGCAGCTTAGGTGGGGTCTCCTACGAGCAGTACTTC. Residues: CASSLGGVSYEQYF.

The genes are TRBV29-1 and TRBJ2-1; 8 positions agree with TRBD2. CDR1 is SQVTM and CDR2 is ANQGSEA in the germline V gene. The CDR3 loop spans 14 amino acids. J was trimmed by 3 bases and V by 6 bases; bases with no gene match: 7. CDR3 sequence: CSVPGGASYNEQFF. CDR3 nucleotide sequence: TGCAGCGTACCCGGGGGGGCCAGCTACAATGAGCAGTTCTTC.

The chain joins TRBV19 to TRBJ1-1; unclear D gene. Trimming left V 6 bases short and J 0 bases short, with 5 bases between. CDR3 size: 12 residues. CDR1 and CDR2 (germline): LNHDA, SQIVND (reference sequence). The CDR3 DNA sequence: TGTGCCAGTAGCCCTTTGAACACTGAAGCTTTCTTT. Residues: CASSPLNTEAFF.

The CDR3 reads CASSQDSSNTGELFF. The CDR3 DNA reads TGCGCCAGCAGCCAGGACAGTTCGAACACCGGGGAGCTGTTTTTT. This chain connects TRBV4-1 to TRBJ2-2; D is possibly TRBD1 (6 bases). Germline lookup yields CDR1 MGHRA and CDR2 YSYEKL. V lost 3 bases to trimming and J lost 0 bases, with 8 bases between them. The CDR3 consists of 15 residues.

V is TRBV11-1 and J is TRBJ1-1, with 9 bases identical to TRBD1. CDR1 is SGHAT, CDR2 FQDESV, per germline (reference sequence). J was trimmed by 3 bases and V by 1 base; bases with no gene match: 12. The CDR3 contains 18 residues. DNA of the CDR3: TGTGCCAGCAGCTTAGGGTGGACAGGGGACGAGGAGGACACTGAAGCTTTCTTT. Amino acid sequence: CASSLGWTGDEEDTEAFF.

Here the CDR3 reads CASSLDSLPDTQYF. CDR3 in DNA: TGTGCCAGCAGCTTAGACAGTCTCCCAGATACGCAGTATTTT. The rearrangement uses TRBV5-4 and TRBJ2-3; a weak D match, TRBD1 (5 bases). Germline V gene data show CDR1 as SGHNT and CDR2 as YYREEE (reference sequence). Trimming pared 2 bases from V and 4 bases from J, leaving 11 bases between. This CDR3 is 14 amino acids long.

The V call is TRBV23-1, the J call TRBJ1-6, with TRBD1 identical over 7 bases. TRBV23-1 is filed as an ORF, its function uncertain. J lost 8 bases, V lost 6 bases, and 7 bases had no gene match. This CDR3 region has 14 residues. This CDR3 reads CASRKTGSDSPLHF. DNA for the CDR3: TGCGCCAGCAGAAAGACAGGGTCAGATTCACCCCTCCACTTT.

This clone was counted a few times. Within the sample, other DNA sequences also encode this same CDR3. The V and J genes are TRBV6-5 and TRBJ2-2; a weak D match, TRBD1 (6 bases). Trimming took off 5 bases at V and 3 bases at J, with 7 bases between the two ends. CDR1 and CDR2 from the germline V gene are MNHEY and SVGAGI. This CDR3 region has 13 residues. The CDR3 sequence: CASSEGDTGELFF. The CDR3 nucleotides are TGTGCCAGCAGTGAGGGGGACACCGGGGAGCTGTTTTTT.

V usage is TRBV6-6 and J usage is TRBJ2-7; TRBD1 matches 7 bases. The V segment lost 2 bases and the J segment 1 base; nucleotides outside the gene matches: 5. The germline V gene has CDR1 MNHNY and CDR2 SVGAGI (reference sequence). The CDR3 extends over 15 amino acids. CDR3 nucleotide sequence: TGTGCCAGCAGTTACGCGACAGGGAGATCCTACGAGCAGTACTTC. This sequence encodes CASSYATGRSYEQYF.